Sequencing of this TCR beta chain was carried out in a study of blood T cell repertoires in COVID-19. Looking at the study overall: The United States, Italy and Spain supplied acute and convalescent COVID-19 samples. Sample material is recorded as cDNA or gDNA derived from T cells, B-cell-depleted T cells, or PBMCs.

The CDR3 consists of 11 residues. V shed 7 bases and J shed 4 bases, with 7 bases lying between them. Germline CDR1 reads DFQATT; CDR2 reads SNEGSKA (reference sequence). Original methodology: Amplification from reference gene primers served as the basis for estimated nucleated cell counts. TCRdb keeps only in-frame clones here, not all; method: immunoSEQ multiplex PCR. V and J calls and clone size are copied from that table; D and trimming were computed from the DNA. The sample lists approximately 130,000 clones; 70% to 90% were seen once. The source of this sequence is a man aged 50 or older with acute or convalescent COVID-19. The chain links TRBV20-1 to TRBJ1-4, with D perhaps matching TRBD1 (5 bases). The sequenced material came from peripheral blood. CDR3 in DNA: TGCAGTGGACAGCATAATGAAAAACTGTTTTTT. Translating it yields CSGQHNEKLFF.